The clone carrying this TCR beta chain was seen a handful of times. Its antigen is currently unknown. The data originate from a study of T cell repertoires in cytomegalovirus infection. Study in general: CMV infection together with matching HLA type was indicated by public TCR beta signatures.

Germline V gives CDR1 MNHEY, CDR2 SVGAGI. V lost 8 bases, J lost 3 bases, and 22 bases lay in between. The CDR3 consists of 17 residues. TCRdb itself ran the reads through MiXCR, one entry per CDR3 protein. In the table there are approximately 110,000 distinct CDR3 sequences, roughly a tenth of which are singletons. Whole-study results and caveats: The ex vivo response was dominated by HLA-C-restricted CMV-specific TCR beta clonotypes.

The chain joins TRBV6-5 to TRBJ2-2; no definite D call. Sequencing was performed on PBMCs, sequenced either directly or after in vitro stimulation (not recorded which). The sequence was collected from a human donor in good health (CMV status not recorded). Some clones in this sample may be carry-over from other donors' samples. The CDR3 spells CASSFHEARTYTGELFF. The CDR3 DNA follows: TGTGCCAGCTCATTCCATGAAGCCAGGACGTACACCGGGGAGCTGTTTTTT.